The 4 T cell receptor beta chains reported below all come from one sample, sequenced in a study of identical twins. TCRdb ran MiXCR on the 5' RACE reads and lists one entry per CDR3 protein. The sample lists more than 400,000 distinct CDR3 sequences; nearly 15% were seen once. The sample also formed part of further work on yellow fever vaccine responses in identical twins.

Input material: CD4+ T cells sorted from blood. The receptor source for this set is a woman aged 18-29 years in good health.

This clonotype was observed at least ten times. The chain carries TRBV15 and TRBJ2-7, with TRBD2 matching 8 bases. CDR3 size: 13 residues. J was trimmed by 2 bases and V by 5 bases; bases with no gene match: 2. Germline V lookup: CDR1 LNHNV, CDR2 YYDKDF (reference sequence). The CDR3 DNA follows: TGTGCCACCAGCGTGACTAGCGCCTACGAGCAGTACTTC. The encoded protein is CATSVTSAYEQYF.

This clonotype was found many times. The rearrangement uses TRBV7-8 and TRBJ2-1, with TRBD2 matching 9 bases. The V gene's germline CDR1 is SGHVS and CDR2 FQNEAQ. The length of the CDR3 is 19 residues. V lost 6 bases, J lost 0 bases, and 15 bases stayed unmatched. The CDR3 region is CASRARRGSGGSSYNEQFF. The CDR3 DNA reads TGTGCCAGCAGGGCAAGGCGTGGTAGCGGGGGAAGCTCCTACAATGAGCAGTTCTTC.

This clonotype was detected a few times. V is TRBV20-1 and J is TRBJ2-5; perhaps TRBD1 as D (6 bases). Looked up from germline, CDR1 is DFQATT and CDR2 is SNEGSKA (reference sequence). V was shortened by 7 bases and J by 2 bases, with 8 bases between the two germline ends. This CDR3 comprises 11 residues. For the CDR3, the DNA is TGCAGTGAGGACAGACAAGAGACCCAGTACTTC. This sequence encodes CSEDRQETQYF.

There are many counts of this clonotype. The chain combines TRBV7-9 with TRBJ2-1; D unresolved. This CDR3 region has 12 residues. Germline V gene lookup returns CDR1 SEHNR and CDR2 FQNEAQ (reference sequence). V lost 3 bases and J lost 4, with 4 bases in between. CDR3 sequence: CASSFKYNEQFF. DNA for the CDR3: TGTGCCAGCAGCTTCAAATACAATGAGCAGTTCTTC.